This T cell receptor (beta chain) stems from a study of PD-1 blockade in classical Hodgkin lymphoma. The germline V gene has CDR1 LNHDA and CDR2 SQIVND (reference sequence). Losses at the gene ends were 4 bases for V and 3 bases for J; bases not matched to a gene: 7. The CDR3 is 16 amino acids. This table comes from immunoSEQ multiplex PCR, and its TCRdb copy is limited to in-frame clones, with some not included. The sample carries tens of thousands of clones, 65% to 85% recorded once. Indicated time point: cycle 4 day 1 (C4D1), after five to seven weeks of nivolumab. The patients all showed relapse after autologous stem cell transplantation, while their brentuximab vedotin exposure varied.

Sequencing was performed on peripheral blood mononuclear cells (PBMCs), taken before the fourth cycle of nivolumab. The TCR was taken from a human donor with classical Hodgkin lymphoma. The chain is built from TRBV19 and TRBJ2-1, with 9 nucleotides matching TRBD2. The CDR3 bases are TGTGCCAGTAGTACCGTAAGCGGGAGGCTCTACAATGAGCAGTTCTTC. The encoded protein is CASSTVSGRLYNEQFF.